This T cell receptor (beta chain) was captured by sequencing in a study of shared clonotypes between healthy human individuals. With regard to this clone: Its specificity is unknown.

This table comes from immunoSEQ multiplex PCR, and its TCRdb copy is limited to in-frame clones, with some not included. The sample records some 1,400,000 clones, about 96% being singletons. The CDR3 has 12 residues. The V gene lost 10 bases and the J gene lost 0 bases, with 9 bases spanning the gap. Germline assignment: CDR1 SEHNR and CDR2 FQNEAQ (reference sequence). Study-wide results and caveats: Between four donors, naive CD4 clonotypes were shared at a level of roughly 5.5%.

The V call is TRBV7-9, the J call TRBJ1-1; no definite D call. The clonotype originates from a man aged 25 to 45 in good health. Material: naive CD4+ T cells sorted from blood. Subset noted: CD45RA+ positively selected. The CDR3 nucleotides read TGTGCCACCAAACGGGTGAACACTGAAGCTTTCTTT. Translated, it gives CATKRVNTEAFF.